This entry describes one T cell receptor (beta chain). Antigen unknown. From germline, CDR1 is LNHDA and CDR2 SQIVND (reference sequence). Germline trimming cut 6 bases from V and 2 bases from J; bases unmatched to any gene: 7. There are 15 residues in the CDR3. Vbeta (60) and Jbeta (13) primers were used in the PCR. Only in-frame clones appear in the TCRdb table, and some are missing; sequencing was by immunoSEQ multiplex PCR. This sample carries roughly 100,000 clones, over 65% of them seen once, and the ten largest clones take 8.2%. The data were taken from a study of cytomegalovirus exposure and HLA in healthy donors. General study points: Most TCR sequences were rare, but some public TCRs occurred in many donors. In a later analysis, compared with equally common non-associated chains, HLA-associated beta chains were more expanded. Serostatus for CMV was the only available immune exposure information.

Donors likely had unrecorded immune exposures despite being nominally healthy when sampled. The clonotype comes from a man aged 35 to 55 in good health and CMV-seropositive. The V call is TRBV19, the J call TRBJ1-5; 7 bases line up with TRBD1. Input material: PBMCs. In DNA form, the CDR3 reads TGTGCCAGTAGCCCCGGGACAGAACGCAATCAGCCCCAGCATTTT. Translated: CASSPGTERNQPQHF.